Listed below are T cell receptor beta chains from one sample, sequenced in a study of chemoradiotherapy in HPV16-positive cancers. This table comes from immunoSEQ multiplex PCR, and its TCRdb copy is limited to in-frame clones, with some not included. The sample shows about 12,000 clones, about 77% of them seen only once. This material was obtained from a patient who underwent chemoradiotherapy. The receptors stem from a human donor with HPV-associated anogenital cancer. The CDR3 runs from the conserved cysteine through the conserved F or W. The order of the fields is clone size, J gene, V gene, D gene, CDR3 protein, CDR3 DNA. D genes are given only for firm matches. Size values are once, few and many counts, or a class for expanded clones, and some rows have none.

. TRBJ2-7 TRBV27 . CASSFTGWGEQYF TGTGCCAGCAGTTTTACAGGGTGGGGCGAGCAGTACTTC
few TRBJ2-2 TRBV11-1 . CASSLVKSGGELFF TGTGCCAGCAGCTTAGTTAAGAGCGGCGGGGAGCTGTTTTTT
. TRBJ2-1 TRBV2 TRBD2 CASSAPGLAGNEQFF TGTGCCAGCAGTGCACCGGGACTAGCCGGAAATGAGCAGTTCTTC
. TRBJ2-7 TRBV7-9 . CASSLGQPGLGYEQYF TGTGCCAGCAGCTTAGGGCAACCGGGACTGGGCTACGAGCAGTACTTC
. TRBJ1-2 TRBV18 . CASTESGTPRHYGYTF TGTGCCAGCACCGAATCCGGGACACCCAGGCACTATGGCTACACCTTC
. TRBJ1-1 TRBV29-1 . CSVKQNTEAFF TGCAGCGTTAAACAGAACACTGAAGCTTTCTTT
. TRBJ2-1 TRBV11-3 TRBD1 CASSLGTGYGNEQFF TGTGCCAGCAGCTTGGGGACAGGGTATGGGAATGAGCAGTTCTTC
. TRBJ1-5 TRBV18 . CASSPAGDQPQHF TGTGCCAGCTCCCCCGCGGGGGATCAGCCCCAGCATTTT
. TRBJ2-7 TRBV19 TRBD1 CASSTGQGSNEQYF TGTGCCAGTAGTACCGGACAGGGAAGCAACGAGCAGTACTTC
. TRBJ1-4 TRBV6-6 . CASSGPDSQTNEKLFF TGTGCCAGCAGTGGCCCGGACAGCCAAACTAATGAAAAACTGTTTTTT
. TRBJ1-4 TRBV5-1 TRBD1 CASSFAGGRDEKLFF TGCGCCAGCAGCTTCGCAGGGGGTAGAGATGAAAAACTGTTTTTT
. TRBJ2-2 TRBV6-1 . CASSEVNSRTGELFF TGTGCCAGCAGTGAAGTGAACAGCCGCACCGGGGAGCTGTTTTTT
. TRBJ1-1 TRBV7-2 . CASSLVMAVNTEAFF TGTGCCAGCAGCTTAGTGATGGCGGTGAACACTGAAGCTTTCTTT
. TRBJ2-5 TRBV27 . CASSSAGPGKTQYF TGTGCCAGCAGTTCTGCCGGCCCGGGGAAGACCCAGTACTTC
. TRBJ2-2 TRBV5-1 TRBD2 CASSSGLAGNPRELFF TGCGCCAGCAGTTCGGGACTAGCGGGTAACCCCCGGGAGCTGTTTTTT
. TRBJ1-2 TRBV7-9 . CASSSDSLYGYTF TGTGCCAGCAGCTCGGACAGTCTCTATGGCTACACCTTC